This T cell receptor beta chain was recorded in a study of blood T cell repertoires in COVID-19. Study-level background: Nucleic acid was either cDNA or gDNA, and it came from T cells, B-cell-depleted T cells, or PBMCs.

Sequenced by immunoSEQ multiplex PCR; TCRdb stores in-frame clones only, minus some. The repertoire holds 180,000 or so clones, with around 86% as singletons. The CDR3 totals 12 residues. Trimming at V came to 6 bases and at J to 5 bases, leaving 2 bases not matched to a gene. This clone was counted once. The sequencing input was peripheral blood. This TCR was sampled from a woman of 80 years or more in a cohort sampled during active or convalescent COVID-19. This chain links TRBV12-3 or TRBV12-4 with TRBJ1-2; 8 positions agree with TRBD1. CDR3 loop: CASRQGGYGYTF. CDR3 DNA: TGTGCCAGCAGACAGGGGGGATATGGCTACACCTTC.